A selection of T cell receptor beta chains follows, all from one sample in a study of blood T cell repertoires in COVID-19. Clones were read by immunoSEQ multiplex PCR, and TCRdb kept only the in-frame ones, dropping some. The profile covers about 430,000 clones, with about 88% appearing a single time and 1.4% taken by the ten largest. The sequencing input was PBMCs or T cells enriched from blood (not recorded which). The origin of the receptors is a woman aged 18-29 years who had been exposed to COVID-19. CDR3s include the opening cysteine and the closing phenylalanine or tryptophan. A D gene is named only where the DNA matches it firmly. Only some rows state a clone size, as once, few, many or a class for expanded clones.

CDR3 DNA	CDR3 protein	D gene	V gene	J gene	clone size
TGTGCCATCAGTAGTACGGGGAGGGGAGGGGCCTACAATGAGCAGTTCTTC	CAISSTGRGGAYNEQFF	TRBD2	TRBV10-3	TRBJ2-1	once
TGTGCCAGCAGTTTTGGGCAAGACCAGCCCCAGCATTTT	CASSFGQDQPQHF	-	TRBV12-3/TRBV12-4	TRBJ1-5	-
TGTGCCATCAGTGAGGCCCAGACAGGACCCTCTGGCTACACCTTC	CAISEAQTGPSGYTF	-	TRBV10-3	TRBJ1-2	-
TGTGCCAGCAGCCCTAGCGGGGGGGCCCTGGGAGTGCAGTTCTTC	CASSPSGGALGVQFF	TRBD2	TRBV4-2	TRBJ2-1	-
TGTGCCAGCAGTTTAGGCGGGAGTCAATACGAGCAGTACTTC	CASSLGGSQYEQYF	TRBD2	TRBV28	TRBJ2-7	-
TGTGCCAGCAGCCAAGTTGCGGGGGATCTTGGTGAGCAGTTCTTC	CASSQVAGDLGEQFF	TRBD2	TRBV14	TRBJ2-1	-
TGTGCCAGCCAGGACAGGGGGAATGAAAAACTGTTTTTT	CASQDRGNEKLFF	TRBD1	TRBV19	TRBJ1-4	-
TGTGCCAGCACCAAAAAGGGGAGGGGAGGCTACGAGCAGTACTTC	CASTKKGRGGYEQYF	TRBD2	TRBV5-6	TRBJ2-7	-
TGTGCAACCCAAAGCAGGGGGGTAGTAGATACGCAGTATTTT	CATQSRGVVDTQYF	-	TRBV19	TRBJ2-3	-
TGTGCCAGCAGTCCGGACAGGGGAGCTGGAAACACCATATATTTT	CASSPDRGAGNTIYF	TRBD1	TRBV6-5	TRBJ1-3	-
TGTGCCAGCAGTTTATCAGGGGGGGATACGCAGTATTTT	CASSLSGGDTQYF	-	TRBV6-5	TRBJ2-3	-
TGCAGCGTTGAGTCTGGACAGGGGACGGGCGAGCAGTACTTC	CSVESGQGTGEQYF	TRBD1	TRBV29-1	TRBJ2-7	-
TGTGCCAGTAGTATTTATCAGGGTTCGACAGATACGCAGTATTTT	CASSIYQGSTDTQYF	-	TRBV19	TRBJ2-3	-
TGTGCCAGCTCCTGGGGTCTAGCGGGAGTCGATGAGCAGTTCTTC	CASSWGLAGVDEQFF	TRBD2	TRBV18	TRBJ2-1	-
TGTGCCAGCAGCTTGGCAAACACCGGGGAGCTGTTTTTT	CASSLANTGELFF	-	TRBV5-5	TRBJ2-2	-
TGTGCCAGCAGCTTAACCACGGGCTCTGGAAACACCATATATTTT	CASSLTTGSGNTIYF	-	TRBV7-8	TRBJ1-3	-
TGTGCCAGCAGTGCACAGGCTAACACCGGGGAGCTGTTTTTT	CASSAQANTGELFF	-	TRBV2	TRBJ2-2	few
TGTGCCAGCTCACCAGGAGGGAGTAGTGGGAGTGAGCAGTTCTTC	CASSPGGSSGSEQFF	-	TRBV18	TRBJ2-1	-
TGTGCCAGCAGCAACCCGACAGGGGGCTATGGCTACACCTTC	CASSNPTGGYGYTF	TRBD1	TRBV5-4	TRBJ1-2	few
TGTGCCAGCAGTTTACGAACAGGACAGCCCCAGCATTTT	CASSLRTGQPQHF	-	TRBV28	TRBJ1-5	-
TGTGCCAGCAGTTTTAACAGGGGGCTCGCTGAAGCTTTCTTT	CASSFNRGLAEAFF	TRBD1	TRBV27	TRBJ1-1	-
TGCGCCAGCAGCTTGAGACAGGACTCCTATAATTCACCCCTCCACTTT	CASSLRQDSYNSPLHF	-	TRBV5-1	TRBJ1-6	once
TGTGCCAGCGGACACGCGGCGGGGGGTGAAAAACTGTTTTTT	CASGHAAGGEKLFF	-	TRBV25-1	TRBJ1-4	-
TGTGCCAGCAGCCAAGGGGACTGGGGAGTCACAGATACGCAGTATTTT	CASSQGDWGVTDTQYF	-	TRBV4-2	TRBJ2-3	-
TGCGCCAGCAGCTCCACAGGAGACACTGAAGCTTTCTTT	CASSSTGDTEAFF	-	TRBV5-1	TRBJ1-1	-
TGTGCCAGCACCCAATCCGGGGAGCTGTTTTTT	CASTQSGELFF	-	TRBV12-3/TRBV12-4	TRBJ2-2	-
TGTGCCAGCAGCGGGGGACTAGCCTACACCTACAATGAGCAGTTCTTC	CASSGGLAYTYNEQFF	TRBD2	TRBV5-4	TRBJ2-1	-
TGTGCCAGCAGCTTGGCCCCAGCAGGCTACGAGCAGTACTTC	CASSLAPAGYEQYF	-	TRBV5-4	TRBJ2-7	medium-sized
TGCAGCGTCACTGTTTCGCCAGGATACTTACGCAATGAGCAGTTCTTC	CSVTVSPGYLRNEQFF	-	TRBV29-1	TRBJ2-1	once
TGTGCCAGCTCACCACCGGTAGCTTACCAAGAGACCCAGTACTTC	CASSPPVAYQETQYF	-	TRBV18	TRBJ2-5	-
TGTGCCACCAGTGACCTCTATGGCTACACCTTC	CATSDLYGYTF	-	TRBV24-1	TRBJ1-2	few
TGTGCCAGCAGCTTAGACCTCAGGGTAGACATGAACACTGAAGCTTTCTTT	CASSLDLRVDMNTEAFF	-	TRBV7-2	TRBJ1-1	-
TGTGCCAGCACCCTTATCACTGAAGCTTTCTTT	CASTLITEAFF	-	TRBV7-9	TRBJ1-1	-
TGCGCCAGCAGTGCCGGGACAGGGCATGAAAAACTGTTTTTT	CASSAGTGHEKLFF	TRBD1	TRBV10-1	TRBJ1-4	-
TGCGCCAGCAGCCCCAGGACTAGCGGGAGCGATGAGCAGTTCTTC	CASSPRTSGSDEQFF	TRBD2	TRBV5-1	TRBJ2-1	-
TGTGCCAGCAGCTTATCCTCCAGGGAGCAGTTCTTC	CASSLSSREQFF	-	TRBV11-2	TRBJ2-1	once
TGTGCCAGCTCACCTCGGGACAGCCAAGAGACCCAGTACTTC	CASSPRDSQETQYF	TRBD1	TRBV18	TRBJ2-5	-
TGTGCCAGCAGCCCGACAAGGAATGAGCAGTTCTTC	CASSPTRNEQFF	-	TRBV7-6	TRBJ2-1	-
TGTGCCACCAAAGGGGGCCAGGAGTCTGAAGCTTTCTTT	CATKGGQESEAFF	TRBD1	TRBV24-1	TRBJ1-1	-
TGTGCCAGCAGCCAAACATTGAACACTGAAGCTTTCTTT	CASSQTLNTEAFF	-	TRBV14	TRBJ1-1	few
TGTGCCAGCGGAGACAGGCTCTATGGCTACACCTTC	CASGDRLYGYTF	-	TRBV28	TRBJ1-2	-
TGTGCCAGCAGTTCCCAGGAGGGCGTGCAAGAGACCCAGTACTTC	CASSSQEGVQETQYF	-	TRBV28	TRBJ2-5	-
TGTGCCAGCAGCTTAGAGGCTCCCCCAGGGCAGTTCTTC	CASSLEAPPGQFF	-	TRBV7-2	TRBJ2-1	-
TGCGCCAGCCGAAAAGGAGTCGGGGTACGAGAGACCCAGTACTTC	CASRKGVGVRETQYF	-	TRBV4-1	TRBJ2-5	once
TGTGCCACCAATAAAGGACAGGGGGCCTCGGGTGAAGCTTTCTTT	CATNKGQGASGEAFF	TRBD1	TRBV2	TRBJ1-1	-
TGTGCCAGCAGTTTATTGGGTAGGGGAACAGGGACTATTGATGAGCAGTTCTTC	CASSLLGRGTGTIDEQFF	-	TRBV28	TRBJ2-1	-
TGCGCCAGCAGCCCGTACAGGGAGAGGGATGAAAAACTGTTTTTT	CASSPYRERDEKLFF	-	TRBV5-1	TRBJ1-4	-
TGCGCCAGCAGGCATAGCGGGACAAGCTACAATGAGCAGTTCTTC	CASRHSGTSYNEQFF	TRBD2	TRBV10-2	TRBJ2-1	-
TGTGCCAGCACCATGGCGGGGGCAGGTCAGCCCCAGCATTTT	CASTMAGAGQPQHF	-	TRBV2	TRBJ1-5	-
TGTGCCAGCAGTTACTCGGGCAGGGCCGGATCACCCCTCCACTTT	CASSYSGRAGSPLHF	-	TRBV6-5	TRBJ1-6	-
TGTGCCAGTCGACCGGGACAGGGGGCCTATGGCTACACCTTC	CASRPGQGAYGYTF	TRBD1	TRBV19	TRBJ1-2	-
TGTGCCAGCAGCGGGACAGAAACCAACACTGAAGCTTTCTTT	CASSGTETNTEAFF	TRBD1	TRBV6-5	TRBJ1-1	once
TGTGCCAGCAGTGAAGCGCTTCGTTGGACAGCGAACTCCTACGAGCAGTACTTC	CASSEALRWTANSYEQYF	-	TRBV2	TRBJ2-7	-
TGTGCCAGTAGATCGCAAGGGACAGTCACCTACGAGCAGTACTTC	CASRSQGTVTYEQYF	TRBD1	TRBV19	TRBJ2-7	-
TGTGCCAGCAGCCCGGACAGGGGGTGGCCTAATTTCTATGGCTACACCTTC	CASSPDRGWPNFYGYTF	TRBD1	TRBV6-2/TRBV6-3	TRBJ1-2	-
TGTGCCAGCAGTTACTCGAGTCGGGGGGCTGGGCAGCCCCAGCATTTT	CASSYSSRGAGQPQHF	-	TRBV6-5	TRBJ1-5	-
TGTGCCAGCAGTGACCATCGATCAGGGGGCGGTCAGCCCCAGCATTTT	CASSDHRSGGGQPQHF	TRBD1	TRBV6-1	TRBJ1-5	-
TGTGCCAGCAGTCGGATTGACAGGGATGATGGCTACACCTTC	CASSRIDRDDGYTF	TRBD1	TRBV28	TRBJ1-2	-
TGTGCCATCACCGACACGGCGGGGAAGGGACCCGCGAACACTGAAGCTTTCTTT	CAITDTAGKGPANTEAFF	-	TRBV10-3	TRBJ1-1	-
TGTGCCAGCAGTTTGACGGGAGAAGGGGCACCCCTCCACTTT	CASSLTGEGAPLHF	-	TRBV6-6	TRBJ1-6	-